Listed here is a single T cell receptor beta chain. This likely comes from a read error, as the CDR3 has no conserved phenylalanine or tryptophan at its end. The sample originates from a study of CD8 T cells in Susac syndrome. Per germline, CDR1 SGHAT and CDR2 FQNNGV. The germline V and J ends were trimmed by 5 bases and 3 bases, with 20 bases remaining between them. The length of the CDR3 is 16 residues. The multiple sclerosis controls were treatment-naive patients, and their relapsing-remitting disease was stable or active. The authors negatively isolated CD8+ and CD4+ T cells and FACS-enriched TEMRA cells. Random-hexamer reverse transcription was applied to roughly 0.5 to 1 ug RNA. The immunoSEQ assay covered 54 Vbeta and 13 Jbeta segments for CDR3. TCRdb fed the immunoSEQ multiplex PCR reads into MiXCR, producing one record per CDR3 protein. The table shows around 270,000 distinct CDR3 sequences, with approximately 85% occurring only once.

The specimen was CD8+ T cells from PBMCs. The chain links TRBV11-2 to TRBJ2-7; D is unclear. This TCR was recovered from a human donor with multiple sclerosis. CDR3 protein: CASSPPAPARSYEQYL. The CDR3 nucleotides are TGTGCCAGCAGCCCCCCCGCACCAGCGCGCAGCTACGAGCAGTACCTC.